Included here is one TCR beta chain sequence, with context. No cognate antigen has been identified for it. No much larger clone is present one base from it, and per-base qualities are unavailable. The sample comes from a study of shared T cell receptors in the human thymus (dated by TCRdb to the early 2020s). For the wider study: The study examined how self-reactive, shared T-cell receptor alpha chains are generated in the human thymus.

From the cysteine through the phenylalanine, the CDR3 covers 11 amino acids. CDR3 DNA only is kept here, 33 bases in frame from base 1. At the junction V is shortened by 8 bases and J by 8 bases, with 12 bases in between. The germline V gene yields MNHNS for CDR1 and SASEGT for CDR2. Libraries were made using the immunoSEQ multiplex PCR assay. Held by TCRdb, this immuneACCESS table contains in-frame sequences only and omits some clones. Under half of the omission traces to an unresolved V gene where checked; the cause of the rest is unknown. This sample holds roughly 550,000 clones; about 80% were observed only once. More than 0.01% of the sample belongs to the ten largest clones. The same specimen was also included in a second study, on human thymus T cells. The second study's paper adds: In Finland, the donors were immunologically healthy infants who were having open corrective cardiac surgery for congenital heart defects. Thymus tissue was obtained as surgical resects removed during corrective cardiac surgery. Usage of V and J gene segments appeared to be biased in both the thymic and the peripheral blood repertoires. The related research found that thymic TCR repertoires overlapped highly between unrelated individuals. The study characterized TCR alpha and beta repertoires from under 10 infant thymus samples and a few related peripheral blood samples. Donor ages ranging from about 7 to 244 days were recorded, and more than five male and a couple of female infants were included in the cohort. Thymocytes were mechanically released from the tissue and were stored as pellets of about 9-33 million cells at -70 degrees C. A QIAsymphony instrument was used to extract genomic DNA from the frozen cell pellets. TCRB and TCRAD loci were amplified from a standardized quantity of quality-controlled genomic DNA using the immunoSEQ multiplex PCR assay. The amplicons spanned the V(D)J region and were long enough to cover the CDR3 and allow V and J genes to be identified. Through the commercial immunoSEQ service, the amplicons were sequenced on an Illumina platform. Corrections for primer bias and sequencing errors followed previously described methods, while TCRAD and TCRB definitions were based on the IMGT database. The repertoires were analysed using immunoSEQ Analyzer 3.0 and VDJTools for basic statistics, V/J segment usage, diversity estimates, rarefaction and pairwise overlap. To estimate diversity, the Chao1, ChaoE, Efron-Thisted, Shannon and inverse Simpson indices were applied, and diversity was also estimated on datasets down-sampled to the smallest sample. Repertoire overlap was assessed by strict matching of CDR3 nucleotide sequence, V gene and J gene, and clustering was done by Jaccard-based multidimensional scaling. On average, about 800,000 unique TCRB clonotypes were obtained from thymus samples, compared with about 84,000 from blood samples.

Sequenced: thymocytes. The sequence derives from a boy younger than two with a congenital heart defect. Donor details come from another sample of the same person, matched by shared clones. The chain couples TRBV6-1 to TRBJ1-2; D gene: possibly TRBD1, on 5 matching bases. The DNA sequence follows: TGTGCCAGCTGGAGGGGAAGCGGCTACACCTTC. Translation gives CASWRGSGYTF.